This T cell receptor (beta chain) emerged from a study of blood T cell repertoires in COVID-19 (dated by TCRdb to 2018 to 2021). In the study overall: Collaborator samples came from the United States, Italy and Spain and covered acute and convalescent phases of COVID-19. The prospective study material was composed of cDNA or gDNA derived from T cells, B-cell-depleted T cells, or PBMCs. A freely available public database, intended as a resource for researchers studying the immune response to SARS-CoV-2, is where the repertoires were released. The samples were drawn from the first 160 participants of the ongoing ImmuneRACE study and from over 950 subjects provided by 6 global collaborators. Where HLA class I and class II types were available, the types were taken from metadata supplied by the sample provider, not from assay-based typing. The sample metadata nearly always contained a de-identified subject ID, COVID-19 status, age in years and sex. The dataset comprised deeply sampled blood TCRbeta repertoires from subjects exposed to, actively infected with, or recovered from COVID-19.

Taken from cysteine to phenylalanine, the CDR3 has 12 residues. The sequence is cut down to CDR3 DNA, 36 bases in frame from base 1. Based on the germline V gene, the CDR1 and CDR2 sequences are SGDLS and YYNGEE. V is pruned by 3 bases and J by 6 bases, leaving 0 bases of the junction without a gene match. Whole blood was collected in K2EDTA tubes by collaborating institutions according to the institutions' own protocols. For TCRbeta analysis, collaborators shipped samples in one of three forms: frozen whole blood, isolated PBMCs, or DNA extracted from either of those sample types. Concerning this clone itself: The antigen it binds to is not known. No base qualities exist here, and no much larger clone lies one base off it.

TCRbeta CDR3 regions were amplified from genomic DNA by means of the immunoSEQ Assay, a bias-controlled multiplex PCR. On the study's bioinformatics: The number of nucleated cells in each sample was estimated by amplification of reference gene primers within the assay. Sequence reads were collapsed and filtered to measure the absolute abundance of every unique TCRbeta CDR3 rearrangement. For each sample, productive Simpson clonality was calculated as the square root of Simpson's diversity index over productive rearrangements. The table comes from immuneACCESS by way of TCRdb, which keeps in-frame sequences with V and J called. Part of the clones is missing from these tables; in studies checked, under half for an unresolved V gene and the rest for unknown reasons. V and J calls and clone size come straight from that table; D and trimming were deduced from the DNA. In this sample the table shows 150,000 or so clones, 80% to 85% of which occur a single time. The biggest ten clones account for 30% to 45% of the sample.

What the research found in general, with its limitations: The amount of clinical and demographic metadata varied by source and participant and was provided uncurated.

Sequencing used peripheral blood. The chain was built from TRBV9 and TRBJ2-7, with 10 central nucleotides matching TRBD1. This receptor was identified in a human donor in a cohort sampled during active COVID-19. The bases read TGTGCCAGCAGCGGGACAGGGGGCGAGCAGTACTTC. Translated, this is CASSGTGGEQYF.